A single sample is the source of the 18 T cell receptor beta chains below, sequenced in a study of blood T cell repertoires in COVID-19. The repertoire was sequenced with immunoSEQ multiplex PCR; TCRdb's copy has only in-frame clones and lacks some. The data show roughly 300,000 clones, roughly nine tenths seen once. Sample: PBMCs or T cells enriched from blood (not recorded which). Receptors originate from a woman aged 30 to 39 who had recovered from COVID-19.

The chain joins TRBV28 to TRBJ2-7; a weak D match, TRBD2 (5 bases). Per the germline V gene, CDR1 is MDHEN and CDR2 is SYDVKM. With 5 bases removed from V and 2 bases from J, the gap between germline ends came to 13 bases. The CDR3 extends over 14 amino acids. The CDR3 reads CASSPAGSTYEQYF. The CDR3 DNA reads as TGTGCCAGCAGTCCCGCGGGCTCCACCTACGAGCAGTACTTC.

V gene TRBV5-1 combines with J gene TRBJ2-7, with 11 bases identical to TRBD2. The CDR3 has 17 amino acids. The germline gives CDR1 SGHRS, CDR2 YFSETQ. V lost 6 bases to trimming and J lost 5 bases; unmatched junction nucleotides: 16. CDR3: CASKLEASGRFPHEQYF. CDR3 bases: TGCGCCAGCAAACTCGAGGCTAGCGGGAGGTTTCCCCACGAGCAGTACTTC.

This clone was observed a single time. This chain uses TRBV28 with TRBJ2-7; 11 nucleotides line up with TRBD2. This CDR3 is 16 amino acids long. Trimming at V came to 1 base and at J to 3 bases, leaving 5 bases not matched to a gene. Germline CDR1 is MDHEN and CDR2 is SYDVKM. In DNA, the CDR3 is TGTGCCAGCAGTTTATCTCTTAGCGGGAGGGGCTACGAGCAGTACTTC. Translated: CASSLSLSGRGYEQYF.

This chain connects TRBV11-3 to TRBJ1-1; D remains ambiguous. Germline V CDR1 and CDR2: SGHNT, YENEEA. V lost 5 bases and J 1 base, leaving 8 bases between the germline ends. This CDR3 comprises 13 residues. This chain's CDR3 is CASSPSPNTEAFF. In nucleotides, the CDR3 is TGTGCCAGCAGCCCTTCCCCGAACACTGAAGCTTTCTTT.

The chain combines TRBV12-3 or TRBV12-4 with TRBJ1-1; D gene unclear. V shed 6 bases and J shed 0 bases, with 5 bases lying between them. The CDR3 is 12 amino acids. CDR3 nucleotides: TGTGCCAGCAGCACAGTGAACACTGAAGCTTTCTTT. Translating gives CASSTVNTEAFF.

The rearrangement links TRBV7-3 to TRBJ2-3; 11 bases are a match to TRBD2. This CDR3 has 15 amino acids. Germline V gives CDR1 SGHTA, CDR2 FQGTGA. V dropped 5 bases and J dropped 6; count of bases not matched to a gene: 7. In DNA form, the CDR3 reads TGTGCCAGCAGCCTCTTTAGCGGGGGGGTCGATACGCAGTATTTT. It yields the protein CASSLFSGGVDTQYF.

The chain recombines TRBV28 with TRBJ1-2, with 8 bases identical to TRBD1. The CDR3 loop spans 14 amino acids. The trim removed 5 bases at V and 4 bases at J, leaving 6 bases unmatched. CDR1 and CDR2 from the germline V gene are MDHEN and SYDVKM. The CDR3 protein is CASSGQDRAYGYTF. DNA of the CDR3: TGTGCCAGCAGTGGTCAGGACAGGGCCTATGGCTACACCTTC.

The genes are TRBV18 and TRBJ2-1; 8 bases map to TRBD1. The CDR3 is 14 amino acids. The germline V gene has CDR1 KGHSH and CDR2 LQKENI. Trimming cost V 2 bases and J 4 bases; bases outside gene matches: 1. CDR3 in amino acids: CASSPRQGYNEQFF. In DNA, the CDR3 is TGTGCCAGCTCACCAAGACAGGGGTACAATGAGCAGTTCTTC. The full variable domain, in which reference TRBV18 and TRBJ2-1 provide the parts outside the CDR3, is NAGVMQNPRHLVRRRGQEARLRCSPMKGHSHVYWYRQLPEEGLKFMVYLQKENIIDESGMPKERFSAEFPKEGPSILRIQQVVRGDSAAYFCASSPRQGYNEQFFGPGTRLTVL.

The CDR3 nucleotides are TGTGCCACCCGCGGGGGCTACAACTATGGCTACACCTTC. Translation gives CATRGGYNYGYTF. This rearrangement joins TRBV19 to TRBJ1-2, with a weak D call TRBD1 (6 bases). The V and J ends lost 10 bases and 2 bases respectively, with 14 bases between them. The CDR3 sequence is 13 residues long. CDR1 is LNHDA, CDR2 SQIVND, per germline (reference sequence).

CDR3 loop: CASSLNPLSGELFF. The CDR3 DNA follows: TGTGCCAGCAGCTTAAATCCCCTATCCGGGGAGCTGTTTTTT. V and J are TRBV7-3 and TRBJ2-2; D ambiguous. CDR1 is SGHTA, CDR2 FQGTGA, per germline. Trimming removed 1 base at V and 6 bases at J, with 9 bases between. The CDR3 is made up of 14 amino acids.

The rearrangement uses TRBV7-2 and TRBJ1-6; a possible D gene is TRBD1 (6 bases). The CDR3 sequence is 16 residues long. The V and J ends lost 5 bases and 5 bases respectively, with 16 bases between them. The V gene's germline CDR1 is SGHTA and CDR2 FQGNSA. The CDR3: CASSPAAGAHNSPLHF. CDR3 DNA: TGTGCCAGCAGCCCAGCGGCAGGGGCACATAATTCACCCCTCCACTTT.

The rearrangement joins TRBV20-1 to TRBJ2-7, with 10 bases lining up with TRBD2. Germline assignment: CDR1 DFQATT and CDR2 SNEGSKA (reference sequence). Trimming took 3 bases from V and 6 from J; bases not matched to a gene: 11. CDR3 length equals 15 residues. The CDR3 nucleotides are TGCAGTGCTAGTCTAACCGGGACTAGCGATGCCGAGCAGTACTTC. This translates into CSASLTGTSDAEQYF.

The chain carries TRBV4-2 and TRBJ1-3; the match to TRBD1 covers 9 bases. V was clipped by 1 base and J by 2 bases; unmatched bases: 3. The CDR3 loop spans 16 amino acids. From germline, CDR1 is LGHNA and CDR2 YNFKEQ. The CDR3 here is CASSQVGDRAGNTIYF. CDR3 DNA sequence: TGTGCCAGCAGCCAAGTAGGGGACAGGGCTGGAAACACCATATATTTT.

The chain carries TRBV4-1 and TRBJ2-1; 9 nucleotides match TRBD2. V lost 4 bases and J lost 3; bases outside the gene matches: 19. Germline V gene sequence: CDR1 MGHRA, CDR2 YSYEKL. The length of the CDR3 is 20 residues. The CDR3 coding sequence is TGCGCCAGCAGCCCCTTTGAGGGGGCGGGAGGGCCCGTTGGCTACAATGAGCAGTTCTTC. Amino acids: CASSPFEGAGGPVGYNEQFF.

This clone was found once. V usage is TRBV3-1 (or the pseudogene TRBV3-2) and J usage is TRBJ2-7; no clear D. The CDR3 has 13 amino acids. CDR1 is LGHDT, CDR2 YNNKEL, per germline (reference sequence). The V and J ends lost 1 base and 3 bases respectively, with 7 bases between them. DNA of the CDR3: TGTGCCAGCAGCCAAGGTATCAGCTACGAGCAGTACTTC. Residues: CASSQGISYEQYF.

The rearrangement joins TRBV4-2 to TRBJ2-2; 9 nucleotides agree with TRBD2. This CDR3 region has 17 residues. The germline gives CDR1 LGHNA, CDR2 YNFKEQ. Trimming cost V 4 bases and J 0 bases; bases outside gene matches: 6. The CDR3 sequence: CASSPELAGPNTGELFF. The CDR3 region has the DNA TGTGCCAGCAGCCCAGAACTAGCGGGCCCGAACACCGGGGAGCTGTTTTTT.

This clone was recorded a few times. The chain links TRBV27 to TRBJ2-3; D is unresolved. The germline V gene encodes CDR1 MNHEY and CDR2 SMNVEV (reference sequence). Trimming removed 2 bases at V and 5 bases at J, with 8 bases between. There are 13 residues in the CDR3. This chain's CDR3 is CASSLIPGDTQYF. CDR3 DNA sequence: TGTGCCAGCAGTTTAATTCCGGGAGATACGCAGTATTTT.

The chain is built from TRBV6-5 and TRBJ2-1, with 7 bases that match TRBD1. After removal of 5 bases from V and 7 bases from J, the junction contained 8 bases not matched to a gene. This CDR3 spans 14 amino acids. Germline assignment: CDR1 MNHEY and CDR2 SVGAGI. CDR3 coding DNA: TGTGCCAGCAGTATTTCGGGACAGCTAAATGAGCAGTTCTTC. It is translated as CASSISGQLNEQFF.